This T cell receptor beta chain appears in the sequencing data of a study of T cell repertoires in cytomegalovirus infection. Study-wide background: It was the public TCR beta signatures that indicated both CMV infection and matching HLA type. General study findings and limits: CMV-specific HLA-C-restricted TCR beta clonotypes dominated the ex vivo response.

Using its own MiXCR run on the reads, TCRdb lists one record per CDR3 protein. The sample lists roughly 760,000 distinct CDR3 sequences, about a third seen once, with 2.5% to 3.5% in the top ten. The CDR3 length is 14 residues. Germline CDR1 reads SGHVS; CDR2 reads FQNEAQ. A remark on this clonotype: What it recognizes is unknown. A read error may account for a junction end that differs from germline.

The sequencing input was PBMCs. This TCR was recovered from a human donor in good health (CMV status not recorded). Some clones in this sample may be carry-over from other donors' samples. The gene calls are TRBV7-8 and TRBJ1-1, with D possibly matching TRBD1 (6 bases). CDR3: CVSSLGQNPGEAFF. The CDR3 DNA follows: TGTGTCAGCAGCTTAGGACAGAACCCCGGTGAAGCTTTCTTT.